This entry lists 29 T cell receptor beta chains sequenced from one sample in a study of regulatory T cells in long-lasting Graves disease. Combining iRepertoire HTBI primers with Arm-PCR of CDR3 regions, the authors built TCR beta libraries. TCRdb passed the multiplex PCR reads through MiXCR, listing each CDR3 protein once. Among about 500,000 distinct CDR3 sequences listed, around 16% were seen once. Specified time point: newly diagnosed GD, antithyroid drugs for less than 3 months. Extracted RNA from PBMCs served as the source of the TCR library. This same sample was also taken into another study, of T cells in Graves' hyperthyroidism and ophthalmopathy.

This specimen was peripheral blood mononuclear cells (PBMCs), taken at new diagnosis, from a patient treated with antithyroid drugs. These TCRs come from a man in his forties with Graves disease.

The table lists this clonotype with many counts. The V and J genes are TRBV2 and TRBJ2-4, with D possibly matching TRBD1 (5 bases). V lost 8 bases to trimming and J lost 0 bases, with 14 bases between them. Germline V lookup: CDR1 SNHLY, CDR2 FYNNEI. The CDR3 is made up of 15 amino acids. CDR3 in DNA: TGTGCCAGCCAGACAGTTTGGGGAGCCAAAAACATTCAGTACTTC. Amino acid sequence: CASQTVWGAKNIQYF.

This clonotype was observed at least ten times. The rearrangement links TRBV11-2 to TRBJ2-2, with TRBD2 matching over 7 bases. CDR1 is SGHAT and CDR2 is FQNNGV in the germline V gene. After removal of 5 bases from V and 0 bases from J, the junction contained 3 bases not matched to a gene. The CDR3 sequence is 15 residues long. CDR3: CASSVGLANTGELFF. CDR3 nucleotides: TGTGCCAGCAGCGTCGGACTAGCGAACACCGGGGAGCTGTTTTTT. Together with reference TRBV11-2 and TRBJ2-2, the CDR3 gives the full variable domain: EAGVAQSPRYKIIEKRQSVAFWCNPISGHATLYWYQQILGQGPKLLIQFQNNGVVDDSQLPKDRFSAERLKGVDSTLKIQPAKLEDSAVYLCASSVGLANTGELFFGEGSRLTVL.

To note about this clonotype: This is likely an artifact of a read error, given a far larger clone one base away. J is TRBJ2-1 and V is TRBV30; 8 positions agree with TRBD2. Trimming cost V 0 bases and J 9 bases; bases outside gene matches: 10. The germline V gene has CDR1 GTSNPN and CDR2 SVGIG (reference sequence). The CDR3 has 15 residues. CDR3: CAWSVEGAGAGEQFF. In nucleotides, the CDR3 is TGTGCCTGGAGTGTAGAAGGAGCGGGAGCTGGTGAGCAGTTCTTC.

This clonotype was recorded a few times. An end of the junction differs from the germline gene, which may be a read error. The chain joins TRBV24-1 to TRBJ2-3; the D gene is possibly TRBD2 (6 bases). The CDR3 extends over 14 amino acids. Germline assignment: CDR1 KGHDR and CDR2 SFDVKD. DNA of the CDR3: TGTGGCACCAGGGCGGGGTTGGGCACAGATACGCAGTATTTT. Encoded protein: CGTRAGLGTDTQYF.

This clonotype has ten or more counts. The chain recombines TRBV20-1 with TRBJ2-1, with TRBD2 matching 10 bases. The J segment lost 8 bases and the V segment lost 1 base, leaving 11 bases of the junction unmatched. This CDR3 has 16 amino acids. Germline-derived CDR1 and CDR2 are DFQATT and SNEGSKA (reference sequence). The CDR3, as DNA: TGCAGTGCTAGAGGGAAGCTAGCGGGAGCTTTGGATGAGCAGTTCTTC. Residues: CSARGKLAGALDEQFF.

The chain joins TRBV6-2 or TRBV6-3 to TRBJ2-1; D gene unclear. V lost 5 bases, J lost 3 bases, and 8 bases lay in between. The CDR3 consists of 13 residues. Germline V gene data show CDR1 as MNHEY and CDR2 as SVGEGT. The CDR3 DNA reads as TGTGCCAGCAGTGAAGGCTACTACAATGAGCAGTTCTTC. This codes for CASSEGYYNEQFF.

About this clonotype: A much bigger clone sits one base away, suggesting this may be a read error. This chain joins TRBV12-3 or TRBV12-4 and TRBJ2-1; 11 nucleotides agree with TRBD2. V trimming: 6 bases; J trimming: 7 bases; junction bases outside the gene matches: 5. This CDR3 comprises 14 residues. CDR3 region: CASRTSGNKNEQFF. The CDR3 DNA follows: TGTGCCAGCAGGACTAGCGGGAATAAAAATGAGCAGTTCTTC.

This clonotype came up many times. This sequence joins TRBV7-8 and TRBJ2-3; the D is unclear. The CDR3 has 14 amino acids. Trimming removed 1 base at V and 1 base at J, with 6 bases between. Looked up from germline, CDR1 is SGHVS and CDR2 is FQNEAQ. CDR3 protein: CASSLVARTDTQYF. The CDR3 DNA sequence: TGTGCCAGCAGCTTAGTAGCCCGCACAGATACGCAGTATTTT.

The CDR3 region has the DNA TGTGCCAGCATGACTAGCGCTTACACAGATACGCAGTATTTT. This encodes CASMTSAYTDTQYF. The chain employs TRBV6-2 or TRBV6-3 and TRBJ2-3; 8 nucleotides line up with TRBD2. The CDR3 extends over 14 amino acids. Trimming removed 7 bases from V and 2 bases from J; junction bases left unmatched: 5. The V gene's germline CDR1 is MNHEY and CDR2 SVGEGT.

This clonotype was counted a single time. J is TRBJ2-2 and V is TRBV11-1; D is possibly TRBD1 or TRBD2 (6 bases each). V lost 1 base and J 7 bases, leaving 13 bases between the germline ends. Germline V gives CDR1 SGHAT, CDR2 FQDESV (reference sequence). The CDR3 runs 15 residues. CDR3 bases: TGTGCCAGCAGCTTAGAACCAGAGGGGGGCGGGGAGCTGTTTTTT. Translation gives CASSLEPEGGGELFF.

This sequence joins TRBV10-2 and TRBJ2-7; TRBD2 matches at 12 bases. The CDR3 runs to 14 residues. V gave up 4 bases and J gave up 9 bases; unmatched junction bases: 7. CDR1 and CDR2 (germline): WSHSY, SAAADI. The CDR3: CASSASGRESGQYF. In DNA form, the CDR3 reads TGCGCCAGCAGTGCTAGCGGGAGGGAAAGCGGGCAGTACTTC.

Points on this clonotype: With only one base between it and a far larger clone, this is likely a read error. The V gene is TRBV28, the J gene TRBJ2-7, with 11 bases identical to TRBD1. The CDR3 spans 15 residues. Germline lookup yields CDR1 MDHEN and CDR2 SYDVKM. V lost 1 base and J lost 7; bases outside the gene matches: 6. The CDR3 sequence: CASSLSDRGRDEQYF. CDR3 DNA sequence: TGTGCCAGCAGTTTATCGGACAGGGGGCGGGATGAGCAGTACTTC.

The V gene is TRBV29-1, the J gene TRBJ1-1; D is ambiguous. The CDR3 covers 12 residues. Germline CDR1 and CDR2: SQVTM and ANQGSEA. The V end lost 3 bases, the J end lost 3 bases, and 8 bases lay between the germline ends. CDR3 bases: TGCAGCGTTGATTGGAGAGACACTGAAGCTTTCTTT. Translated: CSVDWRDTEAFF.

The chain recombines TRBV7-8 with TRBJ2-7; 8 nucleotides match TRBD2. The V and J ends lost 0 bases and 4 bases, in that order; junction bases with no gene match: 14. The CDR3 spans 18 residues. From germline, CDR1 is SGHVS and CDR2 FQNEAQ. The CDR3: CASSLATQSGAGGYEQYF. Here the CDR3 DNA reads TGTGCCAGCAGCTTAGCAACCCAATCGGGGGCGGGAGGTTACGAGCAGTACTTC.

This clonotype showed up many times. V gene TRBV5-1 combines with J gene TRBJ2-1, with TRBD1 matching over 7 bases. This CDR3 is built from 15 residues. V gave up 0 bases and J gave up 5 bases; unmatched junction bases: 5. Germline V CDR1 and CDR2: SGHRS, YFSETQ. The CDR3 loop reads CASSLEQGRHNEQFF. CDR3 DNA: TGCGCCAGCAGCTTGGAACAGGGGCGTCACAATGAGCAGTTCTTC.

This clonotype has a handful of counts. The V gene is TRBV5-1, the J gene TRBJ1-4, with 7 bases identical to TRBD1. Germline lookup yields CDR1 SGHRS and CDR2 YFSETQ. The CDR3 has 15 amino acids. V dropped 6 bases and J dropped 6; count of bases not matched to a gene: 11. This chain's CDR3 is CASNLQGRSDEKLFF. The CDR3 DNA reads TGCGCCAGCAACCTACAGGGGCGATCGGATGAAAAACTGTTTTTT.

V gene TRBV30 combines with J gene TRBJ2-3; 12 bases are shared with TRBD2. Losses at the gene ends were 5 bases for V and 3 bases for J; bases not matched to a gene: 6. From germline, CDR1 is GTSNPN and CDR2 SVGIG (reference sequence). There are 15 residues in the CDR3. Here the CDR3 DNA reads TGTGCCTGGGGGTTGCTAGCGGGAGGGACAGATACGCAGTATTTT. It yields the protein CAWGLLAGGTDTQYF.

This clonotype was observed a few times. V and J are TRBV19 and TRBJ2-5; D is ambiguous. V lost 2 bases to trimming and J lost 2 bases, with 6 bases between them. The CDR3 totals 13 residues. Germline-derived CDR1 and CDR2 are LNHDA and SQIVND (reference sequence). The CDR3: CASSITAQETQYF. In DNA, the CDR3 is TGTGCCAGTAGTATAACAGCTCAAGAGACCCAGTACTTC.

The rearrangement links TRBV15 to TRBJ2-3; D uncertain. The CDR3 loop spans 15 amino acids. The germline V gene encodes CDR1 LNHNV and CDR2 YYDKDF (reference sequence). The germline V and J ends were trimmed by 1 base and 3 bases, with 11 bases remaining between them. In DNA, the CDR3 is TGTGCCACCAGCAGAGCTGGAGAGAGTACAGATACGCAGTATTTT. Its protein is CATSRAGESTDTQYF.

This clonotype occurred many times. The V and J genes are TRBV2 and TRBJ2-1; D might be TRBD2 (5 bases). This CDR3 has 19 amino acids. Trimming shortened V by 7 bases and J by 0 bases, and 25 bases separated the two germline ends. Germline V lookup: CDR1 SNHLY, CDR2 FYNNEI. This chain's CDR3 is CASTFPGQLILVSYNEQFF. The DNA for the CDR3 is TGTGCCAGCACGTTCCCCGGCCAACTGATACTAGTCTCCTACAATGAGCAGTTCTTC.

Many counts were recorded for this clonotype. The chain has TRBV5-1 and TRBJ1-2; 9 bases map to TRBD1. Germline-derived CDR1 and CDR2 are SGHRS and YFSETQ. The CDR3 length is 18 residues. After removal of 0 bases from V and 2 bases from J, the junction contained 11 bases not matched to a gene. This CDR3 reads CASSLATWTGDSNYGYTF. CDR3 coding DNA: TGCGCCAGCAGCTTGGCCACCTGGACAGGGGACAGCAACTATGGCTACACCTTC.

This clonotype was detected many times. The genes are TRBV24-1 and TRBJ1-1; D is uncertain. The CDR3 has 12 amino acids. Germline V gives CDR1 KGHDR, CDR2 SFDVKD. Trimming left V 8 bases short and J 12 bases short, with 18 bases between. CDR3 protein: CATTTLTGVTFF. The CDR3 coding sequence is TGTGCCACCACCACCCTGACTGGGGTTACTTTCTTT.

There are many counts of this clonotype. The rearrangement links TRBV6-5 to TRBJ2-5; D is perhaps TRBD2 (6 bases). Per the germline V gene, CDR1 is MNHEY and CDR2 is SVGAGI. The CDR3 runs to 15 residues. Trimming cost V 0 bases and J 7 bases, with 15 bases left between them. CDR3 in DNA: TGTGCCAGCAGTTACTCCGCCGACGGGAGAAGGACCCAGTACTTC. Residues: CASSYSADGRRTQYF.

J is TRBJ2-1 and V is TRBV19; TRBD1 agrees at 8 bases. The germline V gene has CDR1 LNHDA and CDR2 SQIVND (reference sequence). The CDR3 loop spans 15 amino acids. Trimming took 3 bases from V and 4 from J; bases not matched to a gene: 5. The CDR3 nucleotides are TGTGCCAGTAGTATGGGGACAGGACCGTACAATGAGCAGTTCTTC. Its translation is CASSMGTGPYNEQFF. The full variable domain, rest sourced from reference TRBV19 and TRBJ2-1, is DGGITQSPKYLFRKEGQNVTLSCEQNLNHDAMYWYRQDPGQGLRLIYYSQIVNDFQKGDIAEGYSVSREKKESFPLTVTSAQKNPTAFYLCASSMGTGPYNEQFFGPGTRLTVL.

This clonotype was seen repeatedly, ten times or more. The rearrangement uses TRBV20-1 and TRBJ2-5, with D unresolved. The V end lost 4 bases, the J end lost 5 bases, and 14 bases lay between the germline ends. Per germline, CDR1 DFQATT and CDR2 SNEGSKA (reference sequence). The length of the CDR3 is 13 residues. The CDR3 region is CSATYTFGETQYF. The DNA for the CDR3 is TGCAGTGCTACTTATACCTTCGGGGAGACCCAGTACTTC.

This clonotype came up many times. CDR3 protein: CASRDMRGRKAGNTIYF. In nucleotides, the CDR3 is TGTGCCAGCAGGGACATGAGGGGGCGCAAGGCTGGAAACACCATATATTTT. V and J are TRBV3-1 and TRBJ1-3; 7 bases match TRBD1. With V trimmed by 6 bases and J by 2 bases, 13 bases remained unmatched. This CDR3 has 17 residues. Germline-derived CDR1 and CDR2 are LGHDT and YNNKEL (reference sequence).

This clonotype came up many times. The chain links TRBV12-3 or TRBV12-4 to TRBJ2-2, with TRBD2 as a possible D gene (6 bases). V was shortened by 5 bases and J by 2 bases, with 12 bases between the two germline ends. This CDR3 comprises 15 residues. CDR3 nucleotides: TGTGCCAGCAGTCGGGACTCCGTCAACACCGGGGAGCTGTTTTTT. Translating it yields CASSRDSVNTGELFF.

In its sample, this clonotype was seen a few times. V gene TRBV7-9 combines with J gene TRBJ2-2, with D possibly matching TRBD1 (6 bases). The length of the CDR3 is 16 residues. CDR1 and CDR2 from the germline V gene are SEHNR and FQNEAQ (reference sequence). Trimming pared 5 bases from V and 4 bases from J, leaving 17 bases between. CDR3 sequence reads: CASSRDQGQGTGELFF. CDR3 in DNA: TGTGCCAGCAGCCGCGATCAGGGGCAGGGCACCGGGGAGCTGTTTTTT. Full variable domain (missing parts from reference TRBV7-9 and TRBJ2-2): DTGVSQNPRHKITKRGQNVTFRCDPISEHNRLYWYRQTLGQGPEFLTYFQNEAQLEKSRLLSDRFSAERPKGSFSTLEIQRTEQGDSAMYLCASSRDQGQGTGELFFGEGSRLTVL.

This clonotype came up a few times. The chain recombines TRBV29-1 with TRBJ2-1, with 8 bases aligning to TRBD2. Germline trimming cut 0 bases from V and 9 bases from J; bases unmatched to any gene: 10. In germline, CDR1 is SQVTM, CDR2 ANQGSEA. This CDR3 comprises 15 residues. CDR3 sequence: CSVEDRGSGMAEQFF. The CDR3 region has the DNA TGCAGCGTTGAAGATCGGGGTAGCGGGATGGCTGAGCAGTTCTTC.